The T cell receptor beta chain described here comes from a study of cytomegalovirus exposure and HLA in healthy donors. Study-level findings and limits: In an earlier analysis, in 620 or so donors, most V segments appeared productive either ~90% or ~30% of the time. A link between a missense DCLRE1C variant and TCR beta V- and J-gene trimming emerged from a later analysis.

In the PCR, 60 Vbeta and 13 Jbeta primers were used. Assay used: immunoSEQ multiplex PCR; TCRdb lists only in-frame clones, some missing. The table records more than 90,000 clones, roughly 60% of them present only once. Worth noting for this clone: Antigen: not known.

Germline CDR1 KGHSH, CDR2 LQKENI. The V end lost 6 bases, the J end lost 0 bases, and 8 bases lay between the germline ends. CDR3 size: 13 residues. The TCR was taken from a boy between 10 and 17 years old in good health and CMV-seropositive. Source material: PBMCs. The chain has TRBV18 and TRBJ1-1; perhaps TRBD1 as D (5 bases). Here the CDR3 reads CASSDSMNTEAFF. CDR3 sequence (DNA): TGTGCCAGCTCTGACAGCATGAACACTGAAGCTTTCTTT.